The sample holds a few counts of the clone carrying this T cell receptor (beta chain). The antigen remains undetermined. Amplification by 5'RACE using constant-segment primers produced TCR alpha and TCR beta cDNA libraries that carried sample barcodes and UMIs. TCRdb redid the calling of the 5' RACE reads with MiXCR, one entry per CDR3 protein. The sample lists 200,000 to 250,000 distinct CDR3 sequences; just over 9.5% were seen once. The entry originates in a study of T-cell memory formation after mild COVID-19. Germline V gene sequence: CDR1 MNHEY, CDR2 SMNVEV (reference sequence). The CDR3 length is 15 residues. Trimming removed 1 base at V and 2 bases at J, with 10 bases between. Findings and limits, study-wide: Within pre-infection memory, some responding clones were found, suggesting cross-reactive memory joined. Among clones contracting day 15 to 85, CD4/CD8 was balanced, whereas later expanders leaned CD4+.

V and J are TRBV27 and TRBJ2-3; D is unresolved. This TCR was recovered from a man aged 18 to 30 who had mild COVID-19 (a few samples of this study predate the infection). Cell type and time point are not known. The specimen was PBMCs or a T cell subset sorted from them (not recorded which). CDR3 in amino acids: CASSLYPALTDTQYF. DNA of the CDR3: TGTGCCAGCAGTTTATACCCGGCACTCACAGATACGCAGTATTTT.